Below are 5 T cell receptor beta chains sequenced from a single sample in a study of T cell clusters in autoimmune cytopenias. One tube held mixed TRB-A and TRB-B primer pools for touch-down PCR. TCRdb re-called the multiplex PCR reads and catalogs CDR3 proteins one per entry, DNA excluded. This sample's table reports more than 9,500 distinct CDR3 sequences. TRB amplification used 200 to 250 ng of peripheral blood genomic DNA. The same data also went into a second study, on T cell repertoires in aging, cancer and after chemotherapy.

Specimen: peripheral blood. All receptors derive from a human donor in good health.

V usage is TRBV6-6 and J usage is TRBJ2-7; TCRdb reports TRBD1, a call that lacks DNA to check it against. The germline V gene encodes CDR1 MNHNY and CDR2 SVGAGI (reference sequence). The CDR3 is made up of 21 amino acids. The CDR3: CASSARQGFRRGQRSSYEQYF.

Considering frequency, this clonotype is medium-sized. The J gene is TRBJ1-1, the V gene TRBV20-1; TCRdb designates TRBD1, a call that cannot be tested without DNA. Germline CDR1 is DFQATT and CDR2 is SNEGSKA (reference sequence). This CDR3 is 14 amino acids long. CDR3 protein: CSARSDNMNTEAFF.

This chain joins TRBV9 and TRBJ2-1; the TRBD2 assignment by TCRdb is unverifiable without DNA. The CDR3 sequence is 15 residues long. CDR1 is SGDLS, CDR2 YYNGEE, per germline. The CDR3: CASSPYGGTAGEQFF.

The V call is TRBV30, the J call TRBJ2-2. The germline V gene encodes CDR1 GTSNPN and CDR2 SVGIG (reference sequence). The CDR3 sequence is 16 residues long. The CDR3 sequence is CAWSVKGLGNTGELFF.

This rearrangement joins TRBV7-9 to TRBJ1-5; checking the TCRdb D call of TRBD1 is not possible without DNA. Germline CDR1 and CDR2: SEHNR and FQNEAQ (reference sequence). The CDR3 is 14 residues long. The CDR3 protein is CASSSFRDDQPQHF.